This T cell receptor beta chain is drawn from a study of blood T cell repertoires in COVID-19. About the study: The analysed material was cDNA or gDNA that came from T cells, B-cell-depleted T cells, or PBMCs.

This CDR3 contains 17 residues. Germline-derived CDR1 and CDR2 are KGHSH and LQKENI. V dropped 5 bases and J dropped 0; count of bases not matched to a gene: 11. The method was immunoSEQ multiplex PCR; TCRdb's version includes in-frame clones alone and lacks a portion of them. The sample shows approximately 260,000 clones, approximately 84% of them seen only once. Sequencing was carried out using PBMCs or T cells enriched from blood (not recorded which). The gene calls are TRBV18 and TRBJ2-7; 9 nucleotides align to TRBD2. This clonotype was obtained from a man aged 50-59 years who had recovered from COVID-19. This CDR3 reads CASSDRLADGGSYEQYF. The CDR3 DNA is TGTGCCAGCTCAGATAGACTAGCGGATGGGGGCTCCTACGAGCAGTACTTC.